These 16 T cell receptor beta chains were all obtained from the same sample, sequenced in a study of shared clonotypes between healthy human individuals. Libraries were prepared by immunoSEQ multiplex PCR; TCRdb keeps only in-frame clonotypes and omits some of them. The sample includes around 1.1 million clones, 75% to 85% seen only once; the top ten take 0.5% to 0.65%. Specimen: memory CD4+ T cells from PBMCs. Subset specified: CD45RA-negative fraction. These receptors were obtained from a man aged 18-30 years in good health. Some clones in this sample may be carry-over from other donors' samples.

This sequence joins TRBV30 and TRBJ1-6; TRBD1 matches at 11 bases. In germline, CDR1 is GTSNPN, CDR2 SVGIG (reference sequence). The V and J ends lost 2 bases and 10 bases, in that order; junction bases with no gene match: 10. The CDR3 consists of 16 residues. The CDR3 DNA reads as TGTGCCTGGAGTCCCGGGACAGGGGGATTTTGGTCACCCCTCCACTTT. Encoded protein: CAWSPGTGGFWSPLHF.

A remark on this clone: Because the CDR3's place on the DNA is in doubt, the DNA is left out and the CDR3 is given as listed by TCRdb. The chain uses TRBV28 and TRBJ1-2; TRBD1, as called in the table, went unchecked against the DNA. The CDR3 has 15 amino acids, counting both end residues. The germline gives CDR1 MDHEN, CDR2 SYDVKM. CDR3 amino acids: CASSSSGQGAIGYTF.

The chain combines TRBV19 with TRBJ1-2, with D possibly being TRBD1 (5 bases). This CDR3 has 14 residues. Trimming took off 6 bases at V and 7 bases at J, with 18 bases between the two ends. The germline gives CDR1 LNHDA, CDR2 SQIVND (reference sequence). CDR3: CASSIGGTRTGYTF. The CDR3 DNA reads as TGTGCCAGTAGCATTGGGGGGACCAGGACTGGCTACACCTTC.

V is TRBV5-1 and J is TRBJ2-1; 7 bases match TRBD2. CDR3 size: 14 residues. The germline CDR1 and CDR2 sequences are SGHRS and YFSETQ. The V and J ends lost 2 bases and 5 bases, in that order; junction bases with no gene match: 4. The CDR3 coding sequence is TGCGCCAGCAGCTTTGCGGGAGTCAACAATGAGCAGTTCTTC. It is translated as CASSFAGVNNEQFF.

Of note for this clone: Other nucleotide sequences in the sample specify the same CDR3. The chain has TRBV28 and TRBJ1-2; D gene ambiguous. V dropped 6 bases and J dropped 1 base, with 6 bases sitting between them. CDR3 length equals 12 residues. Per the germline V gene, CDR1 is MDHEN and CDR2 is SYDVKM. The CDR3 sequence is CASRDLNYGYTF. CDR3 coding DNA: TGTGCCAGCAGGGACCTTAACTATGGCTACACCTTC.

V usage is TRBV27 and J usage is TRBJ1-4; a possible D gene is TRBD1 (6 bases). The CDR3 is 14 amino acids. V was trimmed by 6 bases and J by 6 bases, leaving 14 bases between them. CDR1 is MNHEY, CDR2 SMNVEV, per germline (reference sequence). The CDR3 DNA sequence: TGTGCCAGCAGCGAACAGGGTGGGGATGAAAAACTGTTTTTT. The encoded protein is CASSEQGGDEKLFF.

J is TRBJ1-4 and V is TRBV4-3; no firm D call. This CDR3 is 16 amino acids long. V gave up 0 bases and J gave up 2 bases, with 10 bases separating them. Germline CDR1 reads LGHNA; CDR2 reads YSLEER. DNA for the CDR3: TGCGCCAGCAGCCAAGATATGAGGGCTACTAATGAAAAACTGTTTTTT. Translating gives CASSQDMRATNEKLFF.

The chain combines TRBV5-6 with TRBJ2-7; maybe TRBD1 (6 bases). The V end lost 2 bases, the J end lost 5 bases, and 14 bases lay between the germline ends. The CDR3 sequence is 14 residues long. The germline gives CDR1 SGHDT, CDR2 YYEEEE. The CDR3 DNA sequence: TGTGCCAGCAGCTTTGGGATCAAGGGGGACGAGCAGTACTTC. Translating gives CASSFGIKGDEQYF.

This chain links TRBV27 with TRBJ2-1, with 7 nucleotides matching TRBD2. V shed 5 bases and J 1 base; nucleotides not matched to a gene: 5. This CDR3 is built from 15 residues. Germline values: CDR1 MNHEY, CDR2 SMNVEV (reference sequence). Here the CDR3 reads CASSIPGGSYNEQFF. CDR3 nucleotide sequence: TGTGCCAGCAGTATCCCGGGAGGATCCTACAATGAGCAGTTCTTC.

V is TRBV2 and J is TRBJ2-5; 7 nucleotides align to TRBD1. The germline gives CDR1 SNHLY, CDR2 FYNNEI. Unmatched junction bases numbered 8, after V lost 6 bases and J lost 4 bases. The CDR3 loop spans 14 amino acids. The CDR3, as DNA: TGTGCCAGCAGGGAAAGACAGGGCCGAGAGACCCAGTACTTC. Its translation is CASRERQGRETQYF. Full variable domain (outside the CDR3, taken from reference TRBV2 and TRBJ2-5): EPEVTQTPSHQVTQMGQEVILRCVPISNHLYFYWYRQILGQKVEFLVSFYNNEISEKSEIFDDQFSVERPDGSNFTLKIRSTKLEDSAMYFCASRERQGRETQYFGPGTRLLVL.

The chain recombines TRBV28 with TRBJ1-2, with D perhaps TRBD1 (5 bases). The CDR3 sequence is 12 residues long. The V end was cut by 7 bases, the J end by 6 bases, with 12 bases between. Germline CDR1 MDHEN, CDR2 SYDVKM. CDR3 bases: TGTGCCAGCAAGGTGGGACTCGATGGCTACACCTTC. This encodes CASKVGLDGYTF.

This clone has only a few counts. This chain joins TRBV9 and TRBJ1-1; D not certain. CDR1 is SGDLS and CDR2 is YYNGEE in the germline V gene. The CDR3 length is 11 residues. V was cut by 2 bases and J by 14 bases, with 13 bases left in between. The CDR3 nucleotides are TGTGCCAGCAGCGTTAGAATTCGTAGGTTCTTT. Translated, it gives CASSVRIRRFF.

This chain links TRBV19 with TRBJ2-1; the D is unclear. The CDR3 extends over 15 amino acids. Deletions cut 2 bases from V and 8 bases from J, with 16 bases between. CDR1 and CDR2 (germline): LNHDA, SQIVND (reference sequence). CDR3 sequence: CASSIMADPIHEQFF. The CDR3 DNA follows: TGTGCCAGTAGTATAATGGCCGACCCAATTCATGAGCAGTTCTTC.

This chain connects TRBV5-1 to TRBJ2-3; 12 bases match TRBD2. V was clipped by 0 bases and J by 7 bases; unmatched bases: 0. Germline CDR1 and CDR2: SGHRS and YFSETQ. The CDR3 runs to 14 residues. The CDR3 DNA reads TGCGCCAGCAGCTTGGGGACTAGCGGGAATACGCAGTATTTT. Translating it yields CASSLGTSGNTQYF.

This chain uses TRBV25-1 with TRBJ1-6; D is possibly TRBD1 (5 bases). The CDR3 covers 15 residues. V was clipped by 4 bases and J by 6 bases, with 13 bases between them. The germline gives CDR1 MGHDK, CDR2 SYGVNS. Here the CDR3 DNA reads TGTGCCAGCAGTGGGGGAAGAGGGGTTAATTCACCCCTCCACTTT. The encoded protein is CASSGGRGVNSPLHF.

The chain uses TRBV28 and TRBJ1-2; a weak D match, TRBD1 (5 bases). The CDR3 consists of 18 residues. The germline V gene has CDR1 MDHEN and CDR2 SYDVKM. V was cut by 2 bases and J by 8 bases, with 27 bases left in between. CDR3 loop: CASSLLIDPNQGRGGYTF. CDR3 DNA sequence: TGTGCCAGCAGTTTACTAATAGACCCAAATCAGGGACGAGGAGGCTACACCTTC.